This entry lists 15 T cell receptor beta chains sequenced from one sample in a study of preoperative IRX-2 immunotherapy in early breast cancer. The assay was immunoSEQ multiplex PCR, and TCRdb's table has in-frame clones only and misses some. The sample yields approximately 24,000 clones, 75% to 85% seen once. Treatment noted: preoperative locoregional IRX-2 cytokine immunotherapy. Sample: lymph node tissue, taken after IRX-2 immunotherapy. The receptor set was obtained from a human donor with breast cancer.

The gene calls are TRBV19 and TRBJ2-2, with D possibly being TRBD2 (5 bases). The V end was cut by 7 bases, the J end by 3 bases, with 12 bases between. Germline CDR1 and CDR2: LNHDA and SQIVND (reference sequence). The CDR3 has 14 amino acids. CDR3 nucleotides: TGTGCCAGTACACAGCGGATGGACACCGGGGAGCTGTTTTTT. Translated, it gives CASTQRMDTGELFF.

The rearrangement uses TRBV18 and TRBJ2-7, with 8 bases that match TRBD1. This CDR3 is 14 amino acids long. Germline V gene sequence: CDR1 KGHSH, CDR2 LQKENI. The junction had 10 bases not matched to a gene; V was cut back by 6 bases and J by 6 bases. CDR3 sequence reads: CASSLDRDVGEQYV. The CDR3 bases are TGTGCCAGCTCCCTGGACAGGGATGTAGGCGAGCAGTACGTC.

J is TRBJ1-4 and V is TRBV25-1; a weak D match, TRBD1 (5 bases). The CDR3 runs 12 residues. Trimming cost V 7 bases and J 5 bases, with 8 bases left between them. Germline lookup yields CDR1 MGHDK and CDR2 SYGVNS. CDR3 in DNA: TGTGCCAGCACGAGACAGAATGAAAAACTGTTTTTT. Its protein product is CASTRQNEKLFF.

The J gene is TRBJ1-5, the V gene TRBV19, with D possibly being TRBD1 (6 bases). V dropped 6 bases and J dropped 5 bases, with 20 bases sitting between them. Germline V gives CDR1 LNHDA, CDR2 SQIVND (reference sequence). The CDR3 extends over 16 amino acids. For the CDR3, the DNA is TGTGCCAGTAGGGCCAAGGGGGTCACAGCTTATCAGCCCCAGCATTTT. It encodes CASRAKGVTAYQPQHF.

This clone was counted only a few times. The chain recombines TRBV30 with TRBJ2-7; 8 bases are shared with TRBD1. Germline V gene sequence: CDR1 GTSNPN, CDR2 SVGIG (reference sequence). The CDR3 totals 13 residues. The V gene end was trimmed by 5 bases and the J gene end by 2 bases; junction bases not matched to a gene: 5. CDR3 bases: TGTGCCTGGGCGACAGGGGCTGCCTACGAGCAGTACTTC. As protein: CAWATGAAYEQYF.

This chain's CDR3 is CASRPGTSYGYTF. CDR3 DNA: TGTGCCAGCAGACCCGGGACAAGCTATGGCTACACCTTC. The chain couples TRBV28 to TRBJ1-2, with D tentatively TRBD1 (6 bases). This CDR3 comprises 13 residues. CDR1 is MDHEN, CDR2 SYDVKM, per germline. The V gene lost 6 bases and the J gene lost 4 bases, with 12 bases spanning the gap.

This clone was found once. V is TRBV11-3 and J is TRBJ2-2; D gene unclear. The CDR3 runs to 15 residues. Per the germline V gene, CDR1 is SGHNT and CDR2 is YENEEA. V lost 2 bases and J 5 bases, leaving 12 bases between the germline ends. Here the CDR3 reads CASSLNPQLTGELFF. CDR3 nucleotides: TGTGCCAGCAGCTTAAACCCCCAATTAACCGGGGAGCTGTTTTTT.

This chain joins TRBV7-2 and TRBJ1-4, with D perhaps matching TRBD1 (6 bases). Trimming removed 8 bases from V and 4 bases from J, with 11 bases in between. The germline gives CDR1 SGHTA, CDR2 FQGNSA. This CDR3 is built from 13 residues. The CDR3 sequence: CASRQALNEKLFF. The CDR3 nucleotides are TGTGCCAGCCGACAGGCCCTTAATGAAAAACTGTTTTTT.

In DNA, the CDR3 is TGTGCTAGTGGTCCCGGAGGCCAGGGGGGGTTGGATACGCAGTATTTT. Residues: CASGPGGQGGLDTQYF. This chain connects TRBV12-5 to TRBJ2-3; D assignment may be TRBD1 or TRBD2 (7 bases each). Germline V lookup: CDR1 LGHNT, CDR2 FRNRAP. The CDR3 length is 16 residues. Deletions cut 5 bases from V and 6 bases from J, with 21 bases between.

This clone was seen a handful of times. The chain employs TRBV19 and TRBJ2-6, with a tentative D call TRBD1 (5 bases). The germline V gene encodes CDR1 LNHDA and CDR2 SQIVND (reference sequence). With 8 bases removed from V and 2 bases from J, the gap between germline ends came to 19 bases. The CDR3 is made up of 17 amino acids. CDR3: CASHLQGFEPGANVLTF. Here the CDR3 DNA reads TGTGCCAGTCACCTTCAGGGCTTCGAGCCTGGGGCCAACGTCCTGACTTTC.

This chain uses TRBV18 with TRBJ1-1; D unclear. Germline-derived CDR1 and CDR2 are KGHSH and LQKENI. The CDR3 runs to 13 residues. Trimming took 6 bases from V and 8 from J, leaving 16 bases between them. The CDR3 sequence: CASSLSYEQEAFF. Here the CDR3 DNA reads TGTGCCAGCTCCCTATCATACGAACAGGAAGCTTTCTTT.

V gene TRBV5-1 combines with J gene TRBJ2-3, with D possibly being TRBD1 or TRBD2 (6 bases each). The CDR3 has 16 residues. The V and J ends lost 4 bases and 6 bases respectively, with 21 bases between them. CDR1 is SGHRS and CDR2 is YFSETQ in the germline V gene. The CDR3 DNA is TGCGCCAGCAGCCAGCCAAACACGGGGGCCCGGGATACGCAGTATTTT. Amino acids: CASSQPNTGARDTQYF.

This chain joins TRBV6-8 and TRBJ1-2, with TRBD1 as a possible D gene (6 bases). The CDR3 runs 15 residues. CDR1 is MNHGY and CDR2 is SAAAGT in the germline V gene. V lost 0 bases and J lost 6, with 14 bases in between. Here the CDR3 DNA reads TGTGCCAGCAGTTACTCCCAACAGGGTGGGAATGGCTACACCTTC. Translation gives CASSYSQQGGNGYTF.

The chain is built from TRBV12-2 and TRBJ2-7; the table's TRBD2 call for D was not verified on the DNA. TRBV12-2 is flagged as a pseudogene. The CDR3 extends over 16 amino acids. The CDR3 bases are TGTGCAAGTCGCTTAGCACCGTACGGGACTAGCTACGAGCAGTACGTC. Translation: CASRLAPYGTSYEQYV.

This chain joins TRBV11-3 and TRBJ1-4, with D hard to call. The V end lost 6 bases, the J end lost 3 bases, and 11 bases lay between the germline ends. The germline gives CDR1 SGHNT, CDR2 YENEEA. This CDR3 has 14 residues. CDR3 sequence: CASRGLIPNEKLFF. The CDR3 DNA sequence: TGTGCCAGCAGAGGTTTAATCCCTAATGAAAAACTGTTTTTT.